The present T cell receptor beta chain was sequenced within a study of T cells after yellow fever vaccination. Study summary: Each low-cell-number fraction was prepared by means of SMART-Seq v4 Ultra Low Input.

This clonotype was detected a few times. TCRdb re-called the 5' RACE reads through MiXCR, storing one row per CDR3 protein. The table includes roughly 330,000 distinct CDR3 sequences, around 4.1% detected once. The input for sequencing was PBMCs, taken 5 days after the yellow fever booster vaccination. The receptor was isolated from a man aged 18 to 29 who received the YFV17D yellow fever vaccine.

The CDR3 DNA is TGTGCCAGCAGCCTTGGGGTGGGAGATACGCAGTATTTT. Its protein product is CASSLGVGDTQYF. The rearrangement joins TRBV11-3 to TRBJ2-3; D unclear. The V gene lost 5 bases and the J gene lost 5 bases, with 11 bases spanning the gap. In germline, CDR1 is SGHNT, CDR2 YENEEA. CDR3 length: 13 amino acids.